This T cell receptor (beta chain) was documented in a study of blood T cell repertoires in COVID-19. Study summary: T cells, B-cell-depleted T cells, or PBMCs provided the cDNA or gDNA that served as material.

Trimming took off 7 bases at V and 0 bases at J, with 18 bases between the two ends. Germline CDR1 reads SNHLY; CDR2 reads FYNNEI. The CDR3 spans 16 residues. Measured with immunoSEQ multiplex PCR; TCRdb has only the in-frame clones, and not every one. The sample carries a few hundred thousand clones, more than 80% recorded once. This chain connects TRBV2 to TRBJ1-1; D is perhaps TRBD1 (6 bases). This TCR derives from a woman in her 50s with COVID-19, enrolled during active disease. The sequencing sample was made of peripheral blood. This CDR3 reads CASIEGGEGVNTEAFF. The CDR3 region has the DNA TGTGCCAGCATCGAGGGCGGAGAGGGGGTGAACACTGAAGCTTTCTTT.